The source of this T cell receptor beta chain is a study of T and B cells in COVID-19 patients. Multiplex PCR with BIOMED2 TRB-A/B primer pools amplified TRB rearrangements. A single record per CDR3 protein comes from TCRdb applying MiXCR to the multiplex PCR reads. This table has roughly 7,100 distinct CDR3 sequences, roughly 28% appearing once. Blood genomic DNA input for TRB amplification was roughly 220-500 ng. By frequency in the sample, this clonotype is medium-sized. Antigen specificity is unknown. This CDR3 has 15 amino acids. The germline V gene encodes CDR1 MNHEY and CDR2 SVGAGI. After removal of 4 bases from V and 2 bases from J, the junction contained 1 base not matched to a gene. Study-level points and caveats: There were 2,000 to 3,000 TCR clusters exclusive to the recovered cohort, 31 with low generation probability.

The material sequenced was blood. The chain recombines TRBV6-5 with TRBJ2-7; 14 bases match TRBD2. This receptor was identified in a human donor with active COVID-19. The CDR3: CASSSGLAGAYEQYF. CDR3 coding DNA: TGTGCCAGCAGTTCGGGACTAGCGGGAGCCTACGAGCAGTACTTC.